The sequence of this TCR beta chain was determined in a study of cytomegalovirus exposure and HLA in healthy donors. Germline CDR1 MNHEY, CDR2 SMNVEV (reference sequence). Trimming left V 6 bases short and J 3 bases short, with 14 bases between. The CDR3 covers 14 residues. Points on this clone: Its antigen is still unknown.

Study-wide findings and caveats: Researchers counted around 150 TCR beta chains as cytomegalovirus-associated. For most TCR beta V segments, an earlier analysis put the productive rate at about 87% or about 30% of the time.

Primers for the PCR totalled 60 Vbeta and 13 Jbeta. Clones were read by immunoSEQ multiplex PCR, and TCRdb kept only the in-frame ones, dropping some. The top ten clones hold roughly 2.1% of a sample with 150,000 to 200,000 clones, 70% to 90% of them seen once. The TCR comes from a man between 18 and 35 years old in good health and CMV-seropositive. This chain joins TRBV27 and TRBJ1-2; D gene unclear. The sequenced sample was PBMCs. CDR3 sequence (DNA): TGTGCCAGCAGCCCGGTGGGCCCCGACTATGGCTACACCTTC. It translates to CASSPVGPDYGYTF.